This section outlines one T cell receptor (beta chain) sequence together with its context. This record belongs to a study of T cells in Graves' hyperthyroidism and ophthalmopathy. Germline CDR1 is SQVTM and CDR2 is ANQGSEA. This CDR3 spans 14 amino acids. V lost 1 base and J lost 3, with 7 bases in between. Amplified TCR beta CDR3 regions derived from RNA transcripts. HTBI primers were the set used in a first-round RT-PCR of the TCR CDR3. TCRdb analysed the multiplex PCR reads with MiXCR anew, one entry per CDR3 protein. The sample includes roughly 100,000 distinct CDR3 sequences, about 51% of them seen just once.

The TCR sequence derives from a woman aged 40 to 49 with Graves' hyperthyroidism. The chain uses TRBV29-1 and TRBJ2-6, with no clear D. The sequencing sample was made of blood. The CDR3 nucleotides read TGCAGCGTTGAAGGGGCGAGTGGGGCCAACGTCCTGACTTTC. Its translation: CSVEGASGANVLTF.